These 28 T cell receptor beta chains were sequenced from one sample in a study of CD8 T cells in ankylosing spondylitis. TCRdb reanalysed the 5' RACE reads using MiXCR and keeps one entry per CDR3 protein. The sample consists of some 87,000 distinct CDR3 sequences, roughly 8.8% of them appearing once. The sample consisted of blood, either unsorted or a sorted T cell fraction (not recorded which). The source is a male donor with ankylosing spondylitis or in good health (not recorded which).

This clonotype was detected many times. The chain is built from TRBV20-1 and TRBJ2-5; TRBD2 matches at 7 bases. Germline loops: CDR1 DFQATT, CDR2 SNEGSKA (reference sequence). CDR3 length: 11 amino acids. V lost 5 bases and J lost 4; bases outside the gene matches: 1. The CDR3 loop reads CSAPGGETQYF. CDR3 DNA sequence: TGCAGTGCTCCGGGGGGAGAGACCCAGTACTTC.

This clonotype was picked up many times. This rearrangement joins TRBV3-1 to TRBJ2-7; the D gene could be TRBD1 or TRBD2 (5 bases each). The CDR3 has 14 amino acids. With 1 base removed from V and 0 bases from J, the gap between germline ends came to 7 bases. In germline, CDR1 is LGHDT, CDR2 YNNKEL (reference sequence). The chain's CDR3 is CASSQGGGSYEQYF. CDR3 bases: TGTGCCAGCAGCCAAGGTGGGGGCTCCTACGAGCAGTACTTC.

The gene calls are TRBV18 and TRBJ2-5; a weak D match, TRBD1 (5 bases). The length of the CDR3 is 13 residues. The ends were cut back, 3 bases at V and 2 bases at J, with 7 bases in the middle. CDR1 is KGHSH, CDR2 LQKENI, per germline. The chain's CDR3 is CASSPNRQETQYF. The CDR3 nucleotides are TGTGCCAGCTCACCTAACAGGCAAGAGACCCAGTACTTC.

This clonotype was recorded at least ten times. The gene calls are TRBV20-1 and TRBJ1-5, with a tentative D call TRBD1 (6 bases). Trimming stripped 5 bases from V and 3 bases from J, with 11 bases between. The CDR3 spans 13 residues. Germline-derived CDR1 and CDR2 are DFQATT and SNEGSKA (reference sequence). CDR3 sequence (DNA): TGCAGTGCTTGGGGGCAGATCAATCAGCCCCAGCATTTT. Protein sequence: CSAWGQINQPQHF.

This clonotype showed up many times. This rearrangement joins TRBV6-6 to TRBJ1-1, with D maybe TRBD1 (6 bases). The germline gives CDR1 MNHNY, CDR2 SVGAGI (reference sequence). The V end was cut by 6 bases, the J end by 5 bases, with 13 bases between. The CDR3 loop spans 13 amino acids. CDR3 sequence: CASRSTGGTEAFF. The CDR3 region has the DNA TGTGCCAGCAGGTCGACAGGAGGGACTGAAGCTTTCTTT.

There are many counts of this clonotype. V and J are TRBV20-1 and TRBJ1-1; 7 nucleotides agree with TRBD1. This CDR3 region has 14 residues. Trimming removed 5 bases from V and 3 bases from J; junction bases left unmatched: 9. Germline assignment: CDR1 DFQATT and CDR2 SNEGSKA (reference sequence). The CDR3 DNA reads TGCAGTGCTTGGGGCAGGGGGGTGGACACTGAAGCTTTCTTT. This gives the protein CSAWGRGVDTEAFF.

This clonotype was observed at least ten times. The V call is TRBV27, the J call TRBJ2-1, with 11 bases fitting TRBD2. Per the germline V gene, CDR1 is MNHEY and CDR2 is SMNVEV (reference sequence). The CDR3 loop spans 15 amino acids. The J segment lost 7 bases and the V segment lost 7 bases, leaving 9 bases of the junction unmatched. The CDR3 here is CASTYSGGARNEQFF. CDR3 DNA: TGTGCCAGCACTTATAGCGGGGGGGCTAGGAATGAGCAGTTCTTC.

This clonotype was recorded at least ten times. This sequence joins TRBV5-1 and TRBJ2-1; TRBD2 agrees at 11 bases. Germline V CDR1 and CDR2: SGHRS, YFSETQ. V was clipped by 3 bases and J by 5 bases; unmatched bases: 1. The CDR3 runs to 14 residues. CDR3 residues: CASSWGLADNEQFF. As DNA, the CDR3 is TGCGCCAGCAGCTGGGGACTAGCGGACAATGAGCAGTTCTTC.

This clonotype was counted many times. The chain uses TRBV5-1 and TRBJ1-2, with a tentative D call TRBD1 (6 bases). This CDR3 has 16 residues. The germline V gene has CDR1 SGHRS and CDR2 YFSETQ. Trimming removed 4 bases at V and 2 bases at J, with 18 bases between. CDR3 in amino acids: CASSGGPPRGNYGYTF. DNA for the CDR3: TGCGCCAGCAGCGGGGGCCCTCCCCGGGGGAACTATGGCTACACCTTC.

This clonotype has ten or more counts. The chain recombines TRBV12-3 or TRBV12-4 with TRBJ2-7, with no clear D. The CDR3 sequence is 13 residues long. V lost 6 bases and J 7 bases, leaving 16 bases between the germline ends. Here the CDR3 reads CASSPPGRREQYF. In DNA, the CDR3 is TGTGCCAGCAGCCCCCCGGGCAGACGGGAGCAGTACTTC.

This clonotype was counted many times. The gene calls are TRBV20-1 and TRBJ1-5; tentatively, D is TRBD1 (6 bases). There are 17 residues in the CDR3. Germline V CDR1 and CDR2: DFQATT, SNEGSKA (reference sequence). V gave up 0 bases and J gave up 1 base, with 16 bases separating them. The CDR3 loop reads CSARDGTGRGSNQPQHF. The DNA for the CDR3 is TGCAGTGCTAGAGATGGAACAGGGCGTGGAAGCAATCAGCCCCAGCATTTT.

In this sample, this clonotype turned up many times. The V and J genes are TRBV9 and TRBJ2-1; TRBD2 matches 10 bases. The CDR3 consists of 17 residues. V trimming: 3 bases; J trimming: 4 bases; junction bases outside the gene matches: 10. Germline CDR1 reads SGDLS; CDR2 reads YYNGEE. The CDR3 spells CASSAWGGTSEYNEQFF. The DNA of the CDR3 is TGTGCCAGCAGCGCCTGGGGCGGGACTAGCGAGTACAATGAGCAGTTCTTC.

V is TRBV7-9 and J is TRBJ1-2; D call uncertain. Per the germline V gene, CDR1 is SEHNR and CDR2 is FQNEAQ (reference sequence). Trimming shortened V by 3 bases and J by 4 bases, and 12 bases separated the two germline ends. CDR3 length: 14 residues. The CDR3 spells CASSFPNGSYGYTF. DNA of the CDR3: TGTGCCAGCAGCTTTCCCAACGGGAGCTATGGCTACACCTTC.

This clonotype was found many times. The V and J genes are TRBV3-1 and TRBJ1-1; no definite D call. Trimming took 4 bases from V and 11 from J, leaving 14 bases between them. The CDR3 covers 12 residues. Germline V gene data show CDR1 as LGHDT and CDR2 as YNNKEL (reference sequence). As DNA, the CDR3 is TGTGCCAGCAGCCGAAAGGAACACATGGCTTTCTTT. Residues: CASSRKEHMAFF.

This clonotype was found many times. J is TRBJ1-5 and V is TRBV19; 8 bases line up with TRBD1. This CDR3 is 16 amino acids long. Unmatched junction bases numbered 7, after V lost 1 base and J lost 5 bases. The V gene's germline CDR1 is LNHDA and CDR2 SQIVND (reference sequence). The CDR3 coding sequence is TGTGCCAGTAGTATAGCCCCCGGACAGGGCCATCAGCCCCAGCATTTT. Protein: CASSIAPGQGHQPQHF.

This clonotype was detected many times. This chain uses TRBV2 with TRBJ1-1, with D tentatively TRBD1 (6 bases). The V and J ends lost 6 bases and 1 base respectively, with 15 bases between them. The CDR3 consists of 15 residues. The germline V gene encodes CDR1 SNHLY and CDR2 FYNNEI. The CDR3 nucleotides are TGTGCCAGCAGGCCGCAGGGGAATCGGAACACTGAAGCTTTCTTT. As protein: CASRPQGNRNTEAFF.

This clonotype has ten or more counts. The rearrangement joins TRBV6-4 to TRBJ2-3; TRBD2 aligns across 9 bases. V was clipped by 3 bases and J by 0 bases; unmatched bases: 4. Germline V gives CDR1 MRHNA, CDR2 SNTAGT. The CDR3 sequence is 16 residues long. CDR3 amino acids: CASSEGGTSSTDTQYF. CDR3 DNA sequence: TGTGCCAGCAGTGAAGGGGGGACTAGCAGCACAGATACGCAGTATTTT.

This clonotype was recorded many times. The CDR3 region is CASSSSVRGQETQYF. CDR3 DNA: TGCGCCAGCAGCAGTTCGGTGAGAGGGCAAGAGACCCAGTACTTC. This chain uses TRBV5-1 with TRBJ2-5, with a weak D call TRBD2 (5 bases). The V and J ends lost 4 bases and 2 bases respectively, with 15 bases between them. This CDR3 has 15 residues. CDR1 and CDR2 (germline): SGHRS, YFSETQ.

This clonotype was counted many times. This chain uses TRBV5-6 with TRBJ2-7; no clear D. Germline assignment: CDR1 SGHDT and CDR2 YYEEEE. This CDR3 spans 14 amino acids. Trimming removed 5 bases from V and 6 bases from J, with 18 bases in between. The CDR3 DNA follows: TGTGCCAGCAGGGACGTGTCTTCCGTGGTCGAGCAGTACTTC. Translated, it gives CASRDVSSVVEQYF.

This clonotype was seen at least ten times. The chain carries TRBV11-3 and TRBJ2-5; D may be TRBD2 (7 bases). CDR3 size: 15 residues. The germline V and J ends were trimmed by 2 bases and 2 bases, with 12 bases remaining between them. Germline V gene data show CDR1 as SGHNT and CDR2 as YENEEA. The CDR3 DNA sequence: TGTGCCAGCAGCTTATACGGGGGGCTTCAAGAGACCCAGTACTTC. This encodes CASSLYGGLQETQYF.

This clonotype was found many times. The CDR3 DNA reads as TGTGCCAGTACCTCGATAGAGCGGAGCAATCAGCCCCAGCATTTT. This codes for CASTSIERSNQPQHF. This rearrangement joins TRBV19 to TRBJ1-5; no firm D call. This CDR3 comprises 15 residues. Trimming pared 7 bases from V and 1 base from J, leaving 14 bases between. Germline-derived CDR1 and CDR2 are LNHDA and SQIVND (reference sequence).

Only a few counts were recorded for this clonotype. The rearrangement joins TRBV19 to TRBJ2-1; 7 nucleotides match TRBD2. V was pared by 8 bases and J by 5 bases, with 9 bases of the junction left unmatched. Germline V gene data show CDR1 as LNHDA and CDR2 as SQIVND (reference sequence). The CDR3 consists of 14 residues. The CDR3 sequence: CASRGLDVDNEQFF. In DNA form, the CDR3 reads TGTGCCAGTCGTGGACTAGATGTGGACAATGAGCAGTTCTTC.

V usage is TRBV3-2 and J usage is TRBJ1-2. TRBV3-2 constitutes a pseudogene. This CDR3 is built from 17 residues. The CDR3 DNA reads as TGTGCCTCCACCCAAGCTGGTTCCGGGACCTTTAACTATGGCTACACCTTC. This sequence encodes CASTQAGSGTFNYGYTF.

This clonotype was counted only a few times. V and J are TRBV28 and TRBJ2-7, with 10 bases identical to TRBD1. The CDR3 totals 16 residues. Germline values: CDR1 MDHEN, CDR2 SYDVKM. Trimming at V came to 4 bases and at J to 3 bases, leaving 9 bases not matched to a gene. Written as DNA, the CDR3 is TGTGCCAGCAGTTCCTGGACAGGGGGAGGGGTCTACGAGCAGTACTTC. It specifies CASSSWTGGGVYEQYF.

The sample holds many counts of this clonotype. In nucleotides, the CDR3 is TGTGCCAGCAGTTTACCACAGACGGAGGAGCAGTACTTC. Its protein is CASSLPQTEEQYF. The chain uses TRBV28 and TRBJ2-7; the D is unclear. With 2 bases removed from V and 7 bases from J, the gap between germline ends came to 12 bases. This CDR3 is 13 amino acids long. Looked up from germline, CDR1 is MDHEN and CDR2 is SYDVKM. The complete variable domain, with remaining parts taken from reference TRBV28 and TRBJ2-7, reads DVKVTQSSRYLVKRTGEKVFLECVQDMDHENMFWYRQDPGLGLRLIYFSYDVKMKEKGDIPEGYSVSREKKERFSLILESASTNQTSMYLCASSLPQTEEQYFGPGTRLTVT.

Ten or more counts support this clonotype. V is TRBV5-1 and J is TRBJ2-5; D ambiguous. This CDR3 has 13 residues. V was trimmed by 5 bases and J by 3 bases, leaving 11 bases between them. Per germline, CDR1 SGHRS and CDR2 YFSETQ. The CDR3 loop reads CASSRNVEETQYF. The DNA for the CDR3 is TGCGCCAGCAGTCGCAACGTAGAAGAGACCCAGTACTTC.

This clonotype was recorded at least ten times. This sequence joins TRBV5-6 and TRBJ2-7; D remains unclear. The CDR3 sequence is 13 residues long. V lost 1 base and J 2 bases, leaving 7 bases between the germline ends. From germline, CDR1 is SGHDT and CDR2 YYEEEE. The CDR3 DNA sequence: TGTGCCAGCAGCTTGACAGCCGCCTACGAGCAGTACTTC. Protein sequence: CASSLTAAYEQYF.

This clonotype was detected ten times or more. The rearrangement joins TRBV15 to TRBJ2-7; D is ambiguous. V was cut by 1 base and J by 5 bases, with 12 bases left in between. Germline-derived CDR1 and CDR2 are LNHNV and YYDKDF (reference sequence). The CDR3 length is 14 residues. The CDR3 is CATSRVTVGHEQYF. CDR3 sequence (DNA): TGTGCCACCAGCAGAGTTACGGTTGGCCACGAGCAGTACTTC.